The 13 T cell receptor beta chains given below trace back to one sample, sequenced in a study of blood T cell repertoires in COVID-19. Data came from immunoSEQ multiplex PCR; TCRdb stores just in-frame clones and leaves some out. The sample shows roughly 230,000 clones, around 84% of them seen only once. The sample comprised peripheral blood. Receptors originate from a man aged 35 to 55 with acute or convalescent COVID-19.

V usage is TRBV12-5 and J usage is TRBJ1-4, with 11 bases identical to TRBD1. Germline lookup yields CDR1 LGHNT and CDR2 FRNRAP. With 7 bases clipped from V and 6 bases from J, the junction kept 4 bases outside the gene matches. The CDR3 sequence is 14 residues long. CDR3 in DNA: TGTGCTAGTGCCCCGGACAGGGGGCATGAAAAACTGTTTTTT. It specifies CASAPDRGHEKLFF.

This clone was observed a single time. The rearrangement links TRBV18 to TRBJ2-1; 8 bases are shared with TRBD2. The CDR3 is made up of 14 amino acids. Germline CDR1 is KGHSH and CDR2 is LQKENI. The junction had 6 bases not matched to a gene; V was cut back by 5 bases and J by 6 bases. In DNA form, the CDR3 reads TGTGCCAGCTCAACGAGCGCGGGAGGCAATGAGCAGTTCTTC. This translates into CASSTSAGGNEQFF.

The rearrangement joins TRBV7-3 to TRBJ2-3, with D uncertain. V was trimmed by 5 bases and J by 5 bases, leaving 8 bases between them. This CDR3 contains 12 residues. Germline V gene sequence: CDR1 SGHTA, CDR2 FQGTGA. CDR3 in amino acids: CASSQAQDTQYF. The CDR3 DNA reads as TGTGCCAGCAGCCAAGCCCAAGATACGCAGTATTTT.

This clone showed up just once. The CDR3 DNA is TGTGCCACCAGTGATCGTAGGACAGGGGAAGATACGCAGTATTTT. Protein: CATSDRRTGEDTQYF. The chain carries TRBV24-1 and TRBJ2-3; 9 bases map to TRBD1. Germline lookup yields CDR1 KGHDR and CDR2 SFDVKD. The CDR3 consists of 15 residues. V was pared by 3 bases and J by 5 bases, with 5 bases of the junction left unmatched.

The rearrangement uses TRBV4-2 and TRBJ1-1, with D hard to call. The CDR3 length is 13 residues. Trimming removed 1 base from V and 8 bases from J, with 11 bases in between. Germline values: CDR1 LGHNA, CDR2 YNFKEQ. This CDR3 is CASSQGEGREAFF. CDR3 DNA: TGTGCCAGCAGCCAAGGTGAGGGTAGGGAAGCTTTCTTT.

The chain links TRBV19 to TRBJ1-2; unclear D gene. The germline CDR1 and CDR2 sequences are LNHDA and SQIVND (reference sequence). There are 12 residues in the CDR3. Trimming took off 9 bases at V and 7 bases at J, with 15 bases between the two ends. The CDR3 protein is CARKFAEGGYTF. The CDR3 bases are TGTGCCAGGAAGTTCGCGGAAGGTGGCTACACCTTC.

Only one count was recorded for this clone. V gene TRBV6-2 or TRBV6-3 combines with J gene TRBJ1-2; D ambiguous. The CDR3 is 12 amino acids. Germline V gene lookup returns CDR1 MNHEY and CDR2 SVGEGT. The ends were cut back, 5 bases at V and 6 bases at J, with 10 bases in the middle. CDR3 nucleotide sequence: TGTGCCAGCAGTCCACCCCGGGATGGCTACACCTTC. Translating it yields CASSPPRDGYTF.

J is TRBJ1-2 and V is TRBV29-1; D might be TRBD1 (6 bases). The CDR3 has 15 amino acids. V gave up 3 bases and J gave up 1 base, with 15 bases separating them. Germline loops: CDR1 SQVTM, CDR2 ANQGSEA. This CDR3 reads CSVENQGLLNYGYTF. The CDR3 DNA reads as TGCAGCGTTGAGAACCAGGGGCTTCTTAACTATGGCTACACCTTC.

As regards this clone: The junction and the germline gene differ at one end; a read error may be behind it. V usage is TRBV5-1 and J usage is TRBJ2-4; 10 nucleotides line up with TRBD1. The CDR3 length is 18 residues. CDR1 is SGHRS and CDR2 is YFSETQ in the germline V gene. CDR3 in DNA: TGCGCCCGCAGCTTGGGGGGGACAGGGGCTTTAGCCAAAAACATTCAGTACTTC. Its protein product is CARSLGGTGALAKNIQYF. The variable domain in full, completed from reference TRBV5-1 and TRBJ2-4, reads KAGVTQTPRYLIKTRGQQVTLSCSPISGHRSVSWYQQTPGQGLQFLFEYFSETQRNKGNFPGRFSGRQFSNSRSEMNVSTLELGDSALYLCARSLGGTGALAKNIQYFGAGTRLSVL.

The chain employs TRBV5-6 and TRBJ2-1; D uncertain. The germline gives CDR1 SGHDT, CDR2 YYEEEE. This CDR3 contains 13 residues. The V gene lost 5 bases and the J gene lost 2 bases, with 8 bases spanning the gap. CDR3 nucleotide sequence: TGTGCCAGCAGAGTAGCTACCTACAATGAGCAGTTCTTC. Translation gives CASRVATYNEQFF. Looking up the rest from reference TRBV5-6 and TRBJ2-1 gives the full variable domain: DAGVTQSPTHLIKTRGQQVTLRCSPKSGHDTVSWYQQALGQGPQFIFQYYEEEERQRGNFPDRFSGHQFPNYSSELNVNALLLGDSALYLCASRVATYNEQFFGPGTRLTVL.

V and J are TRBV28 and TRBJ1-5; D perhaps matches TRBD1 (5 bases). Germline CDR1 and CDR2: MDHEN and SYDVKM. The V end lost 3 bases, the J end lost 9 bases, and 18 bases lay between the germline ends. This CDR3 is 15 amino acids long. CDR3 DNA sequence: TGTGCCAGCAGTTTGCAAGGGGTGTCCTATAGGCCCCAGCATTTT. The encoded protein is CASSLQGVSYRPQHF.

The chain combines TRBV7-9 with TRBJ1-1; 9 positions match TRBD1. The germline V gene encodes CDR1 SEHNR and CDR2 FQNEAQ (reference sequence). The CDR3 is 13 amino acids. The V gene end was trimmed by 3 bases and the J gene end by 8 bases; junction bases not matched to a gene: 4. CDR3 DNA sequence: TGTGCCAGCAGCTTGGGGACAGGGAAGGAAGCTTTCTTT. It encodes CASSLGTGKEAFF.

In DNA form, the CDR3 reads TGTGCCAGCAGCTCGTCTCTTTTGCTATATGGCTACACCTTC. Translation: CASSSSLLLYGYTF. This chain uses TRBV7-9 with TRBJ1-2, with unresolved D. Trimming shortened V by 4 bases and J by 5 bases, and 14 bases separated the two germline ends. Looked up from germline, CDR1 is SEHNR and CDR2 is FQNEAQ (reference sequence). CDR3 size: 14 residues.